One and the same sample provided the 3 T cell receptor beta chains below, sequenced in a study of T cells during gluten challenge in celiac disease. TCRdb itself ran the 5' RACE reads through MiXCR, one entry per CDR3 protein. Among 200 to 250 distinct CDR3 sequences, around 12% were seen once, and the ten largest hold around 30%. The specimen comprised gluten-specific CD4+ T cells sorted from the duodenum using tetramers, sampled at baseline or on day 14 of gluten challenge (not recorded which). All receptors derive from a male donor with celiac disease.

By frequency in the sample, this clonotype is large. This rearrangement joins TRBV5-1 to TRBJ2-2, with 9 positions matching TRBD1. Germline CDR1 and CDR2: SGHRS and YFSETQ. The CDR3 contains 18 residues. After removal of 1 base from V and 6 bases from J, the junction contained 13 bases not matched to a gene. CDR3 sequence: CASSLRTGVYDDPGELFF. The DNA for the CDR3 is TGCGCCAGCAGCTTGCGGACAGGGGTTTACGACGACCCCGGGGAGCTGTTTTTT.

By share, this clonotype ranks as hyperexpanded (1% or more). V gene TRBV20-1 combines with J gene TRBJ2-5; D is unresolved. Germline lookup yields CDR1 DFQATT and CDR2 SNEGSKA (reference sequence). Trimming took off 4 bases at V and 0 bases at J, with 12 bases between the two ends. This CDR3 has 14 amino acids. For the CDR3, the DNA is TGCAGTGCTACCCCCGGAGTGTACCAAGAGACCCAGTACTTC. It is translated as CSATPGVYQETQYF.

By its share, this clonotype is medium-sized. The chain links TRBV6-5 to TRBJ2-6, with 8 bases identical to TRBD1. This CDR3 region has 18 residues. From germline, CDR1 is MNHEY and CDR2 SVGAGI. V shed 6 bases and J 2 bases; nucleotides not matched to a gene: 12. CDR3 coding DNA: TGTGCCAGCAGACCGGACAGGGTTTATTCGGCTGGGGCCAACGTCCTGACTTTC. Its translation: CASRPDRVYSAGANVLTF.